This T cell receptor beta chain comes out of a study of cytomegalovirus exposure and HLA in healthy donors. The CDR3 length is 16 residues. Trimming left V 2 bases short and J 2 bases short, with 16 bases between. PCR employed 60 Vbeta and 13 Jbeta primers. Only in-frame clones appear in the TCRdb table, and some are missing; sequencing was by immunoSEQ multiplex PCR. The sample shows over 150,000 clones, around 68% of them seen only once. The clonotype was recovered from a woman aged 40-49 years in good health and CMV-seropositive. The sequenced sample consisted of PBMCs. The chain has TRBV23-1 and TRBJ2-7; weak D call: TRBD1 (5 bases). TRBV23-1 is flagged as an ORF with uncertain function. The CDR3 DNA is TGCGCCAGCAGTCAACCCATCCGGCACAGGACCTACGAGCAGTACTTC. This translates into CASSQPIRHRTYEQYF.